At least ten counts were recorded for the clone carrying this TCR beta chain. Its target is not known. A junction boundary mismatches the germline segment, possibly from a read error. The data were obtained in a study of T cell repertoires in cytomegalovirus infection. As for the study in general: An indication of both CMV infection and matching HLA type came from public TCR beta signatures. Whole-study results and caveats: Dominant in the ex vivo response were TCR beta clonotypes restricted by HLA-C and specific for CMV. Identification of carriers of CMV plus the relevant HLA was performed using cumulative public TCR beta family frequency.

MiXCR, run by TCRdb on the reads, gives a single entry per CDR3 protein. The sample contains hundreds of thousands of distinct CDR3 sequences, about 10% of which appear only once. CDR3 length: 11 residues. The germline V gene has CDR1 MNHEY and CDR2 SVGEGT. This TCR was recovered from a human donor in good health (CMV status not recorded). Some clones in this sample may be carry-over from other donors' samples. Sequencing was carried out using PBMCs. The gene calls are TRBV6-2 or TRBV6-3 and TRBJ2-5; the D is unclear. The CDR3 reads CASSQPTGEIF. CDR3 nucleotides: TGTGCCAGCAGCCAACCGACTGGGGAAATCTTC.